This is a list of T cell receptor beta chains from one sample in a study of blood T cells in healthy people across ages. TCRdb reprocessed the 5' RACE reads with MiXCR, giving one entry per CDR3 protein. The sample consists of around 900,000 distinct CDR3 sequences, 25% to 30% of them appearing once. Sequences were obtained from blood. These receptors were collected from a woman of 80 years or more in good health. Both conserved end residues are part of each CDR3. A D gene is named only where the DNA matches it firmly. Only some rows state a clone size, as once, few, many or a class for expanded clones.

d_call	v_call	j_call	clone_size	cdr3_nt	cdr3_aa
NA	TRBV12-3/TRBV12-4	TRBJ2-4	NA	TGTGCCAGCAGTTTGCCAAAGGCCAAAAACATTCAGTACTTC	CASSLPKAKNIQYF
NA	TRBV7-2	TRBJ2-4	many	TGTGCCAGCAGCCTGTTGGGGGCGGCCAAAAACATTCAGTACTTC	CASSLLGAAKNIQYF
NA	TRBV2	TRBJ2-7	many	TGTGCCAGCAGGGTAACATCTCTGATCTACGAGCAGTACTTC	CASRVTSLIYEQYF
NA	TRBV20-1	TRBJ2-5	many	TGCAGTGCTAGCACAGGAGACACTAGATCAAGAACCCAGTACTTC	CSASTGDTRSRTQYF
NA	TRBV12-3/TRBV12-4	TRBJ2-7	many	TGTGCCAGCAGTTTGAGGGGTCTCTACGAGCAGTACTTC	CASSLRGLYEQYF
NA	TRBV6-2/TRBV6-3	TRBJ2-4	many	TGTGCCAGCAGTATACGGGGTAACATTCAGTACTTC	CASSIRGNIQYF
NA	TRBV6-2/TRBV6-3	TRBJ2-2	NA	TGTGCCAGCAGCCCGAGGGGACTCACCGGGGAGCTGTTTTTT	CASSPRGLTGELFF
NA	TRBV5-1	TRBJ2-2	NA	TGCGCCAGCAGTCCCACCCGAGGCACCGGGGAGCGGTTTTTT	CASSPTRGTGERFF
NA	TRBV7-2	TRBJ1-1	few	TGTGCCAGCAGCTTGCCAGGGTTACAAGCTTTCTTT	CASSLPGLQAFF
NA	TRBV6-5	TRBJ2-1	many	TGTGCTAGTAGGAGTAGGGAATTGGGAAATGAGCAGTTCTTC	CASRSRELGNEQFF
NA	TRBV7-2	TRBJ1-6	many	TGTGCCAGCAGCGTCCGGGCACTAACCGAGGATTCACCCCTCCACTTT	CASSVRALTEDSPLHF
TRBD2	TRBV12-5	TRBJ2-3	many	TGTGCTAGTGGTTTCGCGGGGGGGCGTGGAGATACGCAGTATTTT	CASGFAGGRGDTQYF
TRBD1	TRBV7-2	TRBJ2-1	NA	TGTGCCAGCAGCTTATATAGGATGCGTTCAGGGGGCATGAATGAGCAGTTCTTC	CASSLYRMRSGGMNEQFF
NA	TRBV24-1	TRBJ2-7	many	TGTGCCACCAGTGATTCCGGGACGGCCTCCTACGAGCAGTACTTC	CATSDSGTASYEQYF
NA	TRBV6-2/TRBV6-3	TRBJ1-2	many	TGTGCCAGCAGTTACGGCGGACAGAACTCCTATGGCTACACCTTC	CASSYGGQNSYGYTF
NA	TRBV10-3	TRBJ2-5	NA	TGTGCCATCAGTGAGTCCTTAGGGGGGAAAGAGACCCAGTACTTC	CAISESLGGKETQYF
NA	TRBV4-2	TRBJ1-5	many	TGTGCCAGCAGCCAAGTCCCTGGGGGGACCAATCAGCCCCAGCATTTT	CASSQVPGGTNQPQHF
NA	TRBV20-1	TRBJ2-2	once	TGCAGTGCTAGGGACCGACTGGGAGTACTGACACGCACCGGGGAGCTGTTTTTT	CSARDRLGVLTRTGELFF
NA	TRBV20-1	TRBJ1-2	many	TGCAGTGCTAGAGATGGGCAGGGGTATGGCTACACCTTC	CSARDGQGYGYTF
TRBD1	TRBV7-2	TRBJ1-6	NA	TGTGCCAGCAGCTTAAATTCACAGGGGGCTTATAATTCACCCCTCCACTTT	CASSLNSQGAYNSPLHF
NA	TRBV20-1	TRBJ1-5	NA	TGCGGGGCTGGGACAAGTAGCAATCAGCCCCAGCATTTT	CGAGTSSNQPQHF
TRBD1	TRBV5-6	TRBJ1-4	NA	TGTGCCAGCAGCGCAGGGGGTTACGAAAAACTGTTTTTT	CASSAGGYEKLFF
TRBD2	TRBV11-2	TRBJ2-1	NA	TGTGCCAGCAGCCCGAGGAGCGGGGGGTTCTACAATGAGCAGTTCTTC	CASSPRSGGFYNEQFF
NA	TRBV12-5	TRBJ1-2	NA	TGTGCTAGTGGCCTGGGGGGTGGTGGCTACACCTTC	CASGLGGGGYTF
NA	TRBV3-1	TRBJ2-7	many	TGTGCCAGCAGCCTGACGAAGGTAGGCGAGCAGTACTTC	CASSLTKVGEQYF
NA	TRBV2	TRBJ1-2	many	TGTGCCAGCCGGACAACTAGGGGTTACACCTTC	CASRTTRGYTF
NA	TRBV6-4	TRBJ1-4	NA	TGTGCCAGCAGTGACCTCAACAAGGTAGGGGCAGCTAACGAAAAACTGTTTTTT	CASSDLNKVGAANEKLFF
NA	TRBV20-1	TRBJ2-7	few	TGCAGTGCTAGAGATCGTGTGGGACCCTACTACAATGAGCAGTACTTC	CSARDRVGPYYNEQYF
TRBD1	TRBV30	TRBJ2-5	NA	TGTGCCTGGGGAAGGACAGGAGAAGAGACCCAGTACTTC	CAWGRTGEETQYF
NA	TRBV20-1	TRBJ2-5	many	TGCAGTGCTCTTTGGGGTCAAGAGACCCAGTACTTC	CSALWGQETQYF
NA	TRBV4-3	TRBJ2-3	many	TGCGCCAGCAGCCAAGAAACCCGCACAGATACGCAGTATTTT	CASSQETRTDTQYF
NA	TRBV6-2/TRBV6-3	TRBJ2-4	many	TGTGCCAGCAGTACTCAAGGGGGAGGGAACATTCAGTACTTC	CASSTQGGGNIQYF
NA	TRBV7-2	TRBJ2-5	many	TGTGCCAGCAGCTTCCCAGGGGTGGAGACCCAGTACTTC	CASSFPGVETQYF
TRBD1	TRBV7-2	TRBJ2-5	NA	TGTGCCAGCAGCTTCGGGCAGGGGGCAAATGAGCAGTACTTC	CASSFGQGANEQYF
TRBD1	TRBV3-1	TRBJ2-5	few	TGTGCCAGCAGCCAAGGTCCCGTGGCCAGGGGGTTTGAGACCCAGTACTTC	CASSQGPVARGFETQYF
NA	TRBV6-1	TRBJ1-2	once	TGTGCCAGCAGTCCCGACGGGATTAACTGTGGCTACACCTTC	CASSPDGINCGYTF
NA	TRBV6-2/TRBV6-3	TRBJ2-1	many	TGTGCCAGCAGAGATGACGGACTCAGCTACAATGAGCAGTTCTTC	CASRDDGLSYNEQFF
TRBD1	TRBV20-1	TRBJ2-1	many	TGCAGTGCTAGAGGGGAGACAGGGTGGGACAATGAGCAGTTCTTC	CSARGETGWDNEQFF
TRBD1	TRBV11-3	TRBJ2-2	NA	TGTGCCAGCAGCTTTACAGGGGTGTTCACCGGGGAGCTGTTTTTT	CASSFTGVFTGELFF
TRBD1	TRBV2	TRBJ1-2	many	TGTGCCAGCAGGTCCCGGGACAGGGGGCCCGTCGCTAACTATGGCTACACCTTC	CASRSRDRGPVANYGYTF
NA	TRBV11-2	TRBJ2-3	NA	TGTGCCAGCAGCTTAGATGGGTCCCGGGCCGGTACGCAGTATTTT	CASSLDGSRAGTQYF
TRBD1	TRBV6-5	TRBJ2-3	many	TGTGCCAGCAGTCGGGACAGGGGGCGCACAGATACGCAGTATTTT	CASSRDRGRTDTQYF
NA	TRBV7-2	TRBJ1-1	many	TGTGCCAGCAGCCACGCTGGGGGAGTGACTGAAGCTTTCTTT	CASSHAGGVTEAFF
NA	TRBV5-1	TRBJ1-6	NA	TGCGCCAGCAGCTACGAATTAGGGGCGGGGATTAATTCACCCCTCCACTTT	CASSYELGAGINSPLHF
NA	TRBV11-2	TRBJ2-3	few	TGTGCCAGCAGCTTAGTGGGCGCAGGGTCCAAAGCAGATACGCAGTATTTT	CASSLVGAGSKADTQYF
TRBD2	TRBV9	TRBJ2-1	many	TGTGCCAGCAGCATGAGCGGGGGGCTATACAATGAGCAGTTCTTC	CASSMSGGLYNEQFF
TRBD2	TRBV7-9	TRBJ2-3	few	TGTGCCAGCAGCAACCTTAGAGGGACTAGCGGGGGGGCCTCGACAGATACGCAGTATTTT	CASSNLRGTSGGASTDTQYF
TRBD1	TRBV28	TRBJ1-2	few	TGTGCCAGCAGTTTGGGTCGAGGACAGGGGATCTATGGCTACACCTTC	CASSLGRGQGIYGYTF